The T cell receptor beta chain under discussion was sequenced for a study of T-cell memory formation after mild COVID-19 listed by TCRdb under 2021. A note on the overall study: TCR sequence clusters from the two donors were largely donor specific. Two young, previously healthy adult volunteers made up the cohort, one male and one female. In a couple of donors, T-cell clones that expanded and contracted after mild COVID-19 were tracked by sequencing TCRalpha and TCRbeta repertoires over time.

Sequenced on an Illumina NovaSeq 6000. TCRalpha and TCRbeta cDNA libraries were built by 5'RACE with constant-segment primers, adding sample barcodes and unique molecular identifiers. Trizol reagent was used to extract RNA from every sample. Amplification of the libraries took two PCR steps, and the second step added a second sample barcode plus Illumina TruSeq adapters. The libraries were sequenced on an Illumina NovaSeq using 2 x 150 bp paired-end reads. As for how the authors treated the data: Reads were demultiplexed and collapsed into UMI-guided consensus sequences with migec v1.2.7. Using mixcr v2.1.11, UMI consensuses were aligned to TRA and TRB V and J templates and then assembled into clonotypes. A clonotype was counted as expanded or contracted only if both edgeR and NoisET called the change significant, with noise models trained on biological replicates. For edgeR calls, a false discovery rate-adjusted p below 0.01 and a log2 fold-change threshold of 1 were applied. As an exploratory analysis of dynamics, max-normalized trajectories of the 1000 most abundant clonotypes were examined with PCA combined with hierarchical clustering. The CD4 or CD8 phenotype of responding clones was assigned using the separately sequenced CD4+ and CD8+ repertoires. In-frame beta chains were kept once TCRdb had trimmed the public reads at Q25 with fastp and called clones with MiXCR. Entries are consolidated by CDR3 protein sequence, retaining the most common genes and DNA. V and J calls and clone size were set by TCRdb, not the authors. The sample profile shows approximately 440,000 distinct CDR3 sequences; over 15% of them were found once. Together, the top ten hold 7.5% to 9.5% of the sample.

As encoded in the germline V gene, CDR1 is SGHTA while CDR2 is FQGTGA. The CDR3 covers 15 residues, taking in both the cysteine and the phenylalanine. Kept here is only the CDR3 DNA, which spans 45 bases and is read in frame from base 1. V loses 1 base at its end and J loses 6 bases; junction bases beyond the gene matches: 4. Comment on this clonotype: Its specific antigen is unknown. No quality values exist for individual bases; no much larger clone is one base distant.

Results the study describes overall, beyond this receptor: Clones that contracted from day 15 to 85 showed balanced CD4/CD8 phenotypes, whereas a second wave of clones that expanded from day 15 to 37 leaned towards CD4+. SARS-CoV-2 specificity was not confirmed for the second-wave clones peaking on day 37. Some responding clones were detected in pre-infection memory, suggesting pre-existing cross-reactive memory T cells joined the SARS-CoV-2 response. Contracting CD4+ clones were located mainly in the CM and EM memory subsets, whereas CD8+ clones were found to be enriched in EMRA. The study included only a couple of mild cases, and larger cohorts that include severe cases with pre-infection samples were judged to be necessary.

PBMCs were isolated by Ficoll-Paque density gradient centrifugation. The chain employs TRBV7-3 and TRBJ2-1; 9 bases in the junction line up with TRBD2. The sequenced material came from PBMCs or a T cell subset sorted from them (not recorded which). The receptor was derived from an adult woman who had mild COVID-19 (a few samples of this study predate the infection). The sample titles of this study are shuffled in the database, so cell type and time point are left out; the donor was told from shared clones. Here is the DNA: TGTGCCAGCAGCTTAATCGGGACTAGCAGCAATGAGCAGTTCTTC. This is translated as CASSLIGTSSNEQFF.